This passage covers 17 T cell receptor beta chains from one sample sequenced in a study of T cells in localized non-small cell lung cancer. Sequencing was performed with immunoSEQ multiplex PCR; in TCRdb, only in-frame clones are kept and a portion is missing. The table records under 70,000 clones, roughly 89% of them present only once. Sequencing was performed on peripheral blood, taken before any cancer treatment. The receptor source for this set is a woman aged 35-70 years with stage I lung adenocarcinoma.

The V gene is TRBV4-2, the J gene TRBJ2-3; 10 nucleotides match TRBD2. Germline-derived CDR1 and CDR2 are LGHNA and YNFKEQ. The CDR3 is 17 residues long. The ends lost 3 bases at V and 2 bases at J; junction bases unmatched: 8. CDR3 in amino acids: CASSQGTSGVNTDTQYF. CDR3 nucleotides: TGTGCCAGCAGCCAGGGCACTAGCGGGGTAAACACAGATACGCAGTATTTT.

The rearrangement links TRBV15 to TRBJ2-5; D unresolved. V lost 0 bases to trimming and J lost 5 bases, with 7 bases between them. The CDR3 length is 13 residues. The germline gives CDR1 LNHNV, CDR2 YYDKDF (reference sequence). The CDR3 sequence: CATSRDVGETQYF. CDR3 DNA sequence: TGTGCCACCAGCAGAGATGTAGGGGAGACCCAGTACTTC.

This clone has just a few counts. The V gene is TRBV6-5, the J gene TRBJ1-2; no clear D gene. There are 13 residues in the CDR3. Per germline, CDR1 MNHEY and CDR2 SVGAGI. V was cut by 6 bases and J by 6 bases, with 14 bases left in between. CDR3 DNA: TGTGCCAGCAGGGTTTTGGGGTTCCATGGCTACACCTTC. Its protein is CASRVLGFHGYTF.

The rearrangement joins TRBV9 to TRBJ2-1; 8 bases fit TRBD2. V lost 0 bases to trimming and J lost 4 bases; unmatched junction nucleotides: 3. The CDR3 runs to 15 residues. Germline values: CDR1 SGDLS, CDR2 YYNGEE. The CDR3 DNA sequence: TGTGCCAGCAGCGTAGGTAGCGGGGCTTACAATGAGCAGTTCTTC. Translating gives CASSVGSGAYNEQFF.

This chain's CDR3 is CATSRDRTGSEKLFF. The CDR3 DNA is TGTGCCACCAGCAGAGACCGGACAGGAAGTGAAAAACTGTTTTTT. J is TRBJ1-4 and V is TRBV15; 7 positions match TRBD1. In germline, CDR1 is LNHNV, CDR2 YYDKDF (reference sequence). After removal of 0 bases from V and 7 bases from J, the junction contained 5 bases not matched to a gene. CDR3 length equals 15 residues. Full variable domain (rest looked up from reference TRBV15 and TRBJ1-4): DAMVIQNPRYQVTQFGKPVTLSCSQTLNHNVMYWYQQKSSQAPKLLFHYYDKDFNNEADTPDNFQSRRPNTSFCFLDIRSPGLGDTAMYLCATSRDRTGSEKLFFGSGTQLSVL.

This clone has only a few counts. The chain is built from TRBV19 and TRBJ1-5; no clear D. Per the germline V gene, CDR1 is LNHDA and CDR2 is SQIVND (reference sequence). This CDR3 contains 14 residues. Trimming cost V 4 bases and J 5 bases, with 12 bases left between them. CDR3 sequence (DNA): TGTGCCAGTAGTAACGTAGATCGAGATCAGCCCCAGCATTTT. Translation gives CASSNVDRDQPQHF.

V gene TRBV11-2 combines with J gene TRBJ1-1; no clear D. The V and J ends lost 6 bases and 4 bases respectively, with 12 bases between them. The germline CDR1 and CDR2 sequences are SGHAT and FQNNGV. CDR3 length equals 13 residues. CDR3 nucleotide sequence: TGTGCCAGCAGAGGGTTTGGGTCCACTGAAGCTTTCTTT. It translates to CASRGFGSTEAFF. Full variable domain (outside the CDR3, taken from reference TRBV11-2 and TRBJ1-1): EAGVAQSPRYKIIEKRQSVAFWCNPISGHATLYWYQQILGQGPKLLIQFQNNGVVDDSQLPKDRFSAERLKGVDSTLKIQPAKLEDSAVYLCASRGFGSTEAFFGQGTRLTVV.

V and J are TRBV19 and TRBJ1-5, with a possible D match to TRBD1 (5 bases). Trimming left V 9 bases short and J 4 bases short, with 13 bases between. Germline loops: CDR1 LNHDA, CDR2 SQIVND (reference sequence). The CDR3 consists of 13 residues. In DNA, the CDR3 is TGTGCCAGCCAGGACACCTCAAATCAGCCCCAGCATTTT. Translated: CASQDTSNQPQHF.

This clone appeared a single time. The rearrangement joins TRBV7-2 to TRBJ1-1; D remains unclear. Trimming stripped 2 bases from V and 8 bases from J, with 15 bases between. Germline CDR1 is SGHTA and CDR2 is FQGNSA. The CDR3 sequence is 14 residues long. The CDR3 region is CASSLKSLAVEAFF. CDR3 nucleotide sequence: TGTGCCAGCAGCTTAAAGAGCTTGGCAGTCGAAGCTTTCTTT. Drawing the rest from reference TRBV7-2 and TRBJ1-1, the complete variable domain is GAGVSQSPSNKVTEKGKDVELRCDPISGHTALYWYRQSLGQGLEFLIYFQGNSAPDKSGLPSDRFSAERTGGSVSTLTIQRTQQEDSAVYLCASSLKSLAVEAFFGQGTRLTVV.

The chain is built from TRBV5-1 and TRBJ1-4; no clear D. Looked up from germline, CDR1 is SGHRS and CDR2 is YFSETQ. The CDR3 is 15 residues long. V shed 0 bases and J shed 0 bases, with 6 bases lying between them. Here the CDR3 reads CASSLDGTTNEKLFF. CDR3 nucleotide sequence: TGCGCCAGCAGCTTGGACGGAACAACTAATGAAAAACTGTTTTTT.

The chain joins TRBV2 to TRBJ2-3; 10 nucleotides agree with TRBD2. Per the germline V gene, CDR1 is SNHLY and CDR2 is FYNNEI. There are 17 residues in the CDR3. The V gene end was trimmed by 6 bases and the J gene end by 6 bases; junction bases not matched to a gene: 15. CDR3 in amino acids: CASSRTSGPWEADTQYF. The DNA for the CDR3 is TGTGCCAGCAGCCGGACTAGCGGTCCGTGGGAGGCGGATACGCAGTATTTT. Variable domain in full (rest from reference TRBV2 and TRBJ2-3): EPEVTQTPSHQVTQMGQEVILRCVPISNHLYFYWYRQILGQKVEFLVSFYNNEISEKSEIFDDQFSVERPDGSNFTLKIRSTKLEDSAMYFCASSRTSGPWEADTQYFGPGTRLTVL.

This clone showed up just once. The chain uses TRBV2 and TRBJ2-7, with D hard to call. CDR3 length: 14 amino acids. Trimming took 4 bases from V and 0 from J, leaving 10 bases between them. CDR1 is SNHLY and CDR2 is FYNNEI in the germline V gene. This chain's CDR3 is CASSVTDLSYEQYF. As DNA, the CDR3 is TGTGCCAGCAGTGTTACAGACCTCTCCTACGAGCAGTACTTC.

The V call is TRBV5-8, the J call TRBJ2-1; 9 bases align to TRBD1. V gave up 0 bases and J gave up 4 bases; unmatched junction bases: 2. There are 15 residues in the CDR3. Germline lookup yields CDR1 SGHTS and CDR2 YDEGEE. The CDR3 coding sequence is TGTGCCAGCAGCTTGGTAGGACAGGGGTACAATGAGCAGTTCTTC. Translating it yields CASSLVGQGYNEQFF.

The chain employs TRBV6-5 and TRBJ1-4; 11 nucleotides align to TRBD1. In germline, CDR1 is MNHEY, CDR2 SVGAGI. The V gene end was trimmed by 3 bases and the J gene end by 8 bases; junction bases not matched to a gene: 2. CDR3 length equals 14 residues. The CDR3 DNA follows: TGTGCCAGCAGTTATCGGACAGGGGGCGAAAAACTGTTTTTT. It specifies CASSYRTGGEKLFF.

CDR3 in amino acids: CASSATSGWPDTQYF. The CDR3 DNA sequence: TGTGCCAGCAGCGCGACTAGCGGGTGGCCAGATACGCAGTATTTT. The chain carries TRBV9 and TRBJ2-3, with 10 positions matching TRBD2. With 3 bases clipped from V and 4 bases from J, the junction kept 5 bases outside the gene matches. CDR1 is SGDLS and CDR2 is YYNGEE in the germline V gene. The CDR3 is 15 amino acids.

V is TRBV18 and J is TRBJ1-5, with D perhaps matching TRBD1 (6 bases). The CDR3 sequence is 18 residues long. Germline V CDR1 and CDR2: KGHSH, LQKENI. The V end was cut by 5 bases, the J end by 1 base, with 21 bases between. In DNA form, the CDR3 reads TGTGCCAGCTCAAAGCTAAGACACAGGGATGGCAGCAATCAGCCCCAGCATTTT. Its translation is CASSKLRHRDGSNQPQHF.

The CDR3 reads CASSSGQGYGYTF. CDR3 sequence (DNA): TGTGCCAGCAGCTCGGGACAGGGCTATGGCTACACCTTC. The chain combines TRBV7-9 with TRBJ1-2; 9 bases are shared with TRBD1. CDR3 length equals 13 residues. Losses at the gene ends were 4 bases for V and 4 bases for J; bases not matched to a gene: 1. Germline V gene sequence: CDR1 SEHNR, CDR2 FQNEAQ (reference sequence).